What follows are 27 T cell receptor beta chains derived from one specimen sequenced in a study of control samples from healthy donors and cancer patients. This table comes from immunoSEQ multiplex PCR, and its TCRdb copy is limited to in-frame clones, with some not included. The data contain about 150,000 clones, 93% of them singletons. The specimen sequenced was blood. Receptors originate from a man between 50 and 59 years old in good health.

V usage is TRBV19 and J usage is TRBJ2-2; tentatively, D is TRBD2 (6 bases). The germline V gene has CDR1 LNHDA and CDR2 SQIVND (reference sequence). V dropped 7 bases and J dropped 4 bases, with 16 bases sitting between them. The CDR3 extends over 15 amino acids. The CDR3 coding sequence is TGTGCCAGTACCCGCACGGGACTTAGCACCGGGGAGCTGTTTTTT. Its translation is CASTRTGLSTGELFF.

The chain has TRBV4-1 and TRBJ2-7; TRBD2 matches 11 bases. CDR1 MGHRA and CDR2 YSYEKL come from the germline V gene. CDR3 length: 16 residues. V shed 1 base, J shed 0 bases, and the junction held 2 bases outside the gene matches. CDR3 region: CASSQVTSGGSYEQYF. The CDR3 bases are TGCGCCAGCAGCCAAGTTACTAGCGGGGGCTCCTACGAGCAGTACTTC.

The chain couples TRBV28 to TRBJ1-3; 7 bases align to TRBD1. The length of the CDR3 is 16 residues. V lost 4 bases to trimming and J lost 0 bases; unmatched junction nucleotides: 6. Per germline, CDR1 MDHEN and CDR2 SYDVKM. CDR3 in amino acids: CASSSNRGSSGNTIYF. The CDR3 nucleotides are TGTGCCAGCAGTTCTAACAGGGGATCCTCTGGAAACACCATATATTTT.

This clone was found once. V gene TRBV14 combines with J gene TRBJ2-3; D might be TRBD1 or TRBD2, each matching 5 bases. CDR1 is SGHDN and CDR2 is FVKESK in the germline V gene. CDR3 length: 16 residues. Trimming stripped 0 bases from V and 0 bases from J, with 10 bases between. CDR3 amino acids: CASSQDLGDSTDTQYF. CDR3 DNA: TGTGCCAGCAGCCAAGATTTGGGGGACAGCACAGATACGCAGTATTTT.

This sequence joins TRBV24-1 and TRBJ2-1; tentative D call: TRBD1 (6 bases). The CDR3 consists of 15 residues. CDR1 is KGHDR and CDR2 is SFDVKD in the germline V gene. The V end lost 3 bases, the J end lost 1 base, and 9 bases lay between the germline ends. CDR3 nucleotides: TGTGCCACCAGTGATCCTGGGACATCCTACAATGAGCAGTTCTTC. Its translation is CATSDPGTSYNEQFF.

The chain's CDR3 is CASSIQGTTEAFF. The CDR3 nucleotides read TGTGCCAGCAGCATACAGGGTACCACTGAAGCTTTCTTT. The chain recombines TRBV3-1 (or the pseudogene TRBV3-2) with TRBJ1-1; TRBD1 might be the D (6 bases). Trimming pared 5 bases from V and 4 bases from J, leaving 11 bases between. The CDR3 totals 13 residues. The germline gives CDR1 LGHDT, CDR2 YNNKEL (reference sequence).

The CDR3 spells CASSVGRDYGYTF. CDR3 DNA sequence: TGTGCCAGCAGCGTTGGCAGGGACTATGGCTACACCTTC. V and J are TRBV9 and TRBJ1-2; possibly TRBD1 for D (5 bases). This CDR3 region has 13 residues. The germline gives CDR1 SGDLS, CDR2 YYNGEE. V lost 2 bases, J lost 3 bases, and 8 bases lay in between.

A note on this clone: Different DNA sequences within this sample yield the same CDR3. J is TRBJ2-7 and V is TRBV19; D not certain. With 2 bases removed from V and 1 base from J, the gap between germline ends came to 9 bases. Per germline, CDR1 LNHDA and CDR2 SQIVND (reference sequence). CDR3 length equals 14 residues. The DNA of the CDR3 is TGTGCCAGTAGTATAAGGTCCGGTTCCTACGAGCAGTACTTC. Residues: CASSIRSGSYEQYF.

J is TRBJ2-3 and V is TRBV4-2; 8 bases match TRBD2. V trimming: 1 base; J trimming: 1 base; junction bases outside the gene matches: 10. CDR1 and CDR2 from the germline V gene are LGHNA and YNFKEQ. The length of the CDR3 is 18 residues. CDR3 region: CASSQGGGMREGTDTQYF. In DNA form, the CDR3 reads TGTGCCAGCAGCCAAGGGGGAGGAATGCGGGAGGGCACAGATACGCAGTATTTT.

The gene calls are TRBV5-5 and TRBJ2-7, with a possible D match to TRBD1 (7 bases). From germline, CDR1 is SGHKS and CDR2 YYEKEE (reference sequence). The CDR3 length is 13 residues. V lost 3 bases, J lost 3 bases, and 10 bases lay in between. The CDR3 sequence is CASSWGDSYEQYF. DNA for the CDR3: TGTGCCAGCAGCTGGGGGGACAGCTACGAGCAGTACTTC. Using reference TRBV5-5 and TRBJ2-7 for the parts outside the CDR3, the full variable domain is DAGVTQSPTHLIKTRGQQVTLRCSPISGHKSVSWYQQVLGQGPQFIFQYYEKEERGRGNFPDRFSARQFPNYSSELNVNALLLGDSALYLCASSWGDSYEQYFGPGTRLTVT.

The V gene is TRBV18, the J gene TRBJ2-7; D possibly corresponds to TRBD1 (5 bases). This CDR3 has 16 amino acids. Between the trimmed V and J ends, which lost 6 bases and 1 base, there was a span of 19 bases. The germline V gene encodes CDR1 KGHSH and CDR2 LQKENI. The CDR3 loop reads CASSPVGVYPSYEQYF. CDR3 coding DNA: TGTGCCAGCTCGCCAGTAGGGGTCTACCCTTCCTACGAGCAGTACTTC.

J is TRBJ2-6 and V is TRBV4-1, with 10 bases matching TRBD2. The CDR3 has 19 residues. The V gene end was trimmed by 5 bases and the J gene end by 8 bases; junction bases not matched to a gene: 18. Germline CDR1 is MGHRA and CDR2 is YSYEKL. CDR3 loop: CASSEPGLASRRGSNVLTF. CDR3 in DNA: TGCGCCAGCAGCGAACCGGGACTAGCGTCAAGGAGAGGGTCCAACGTCCTGACTTTC.

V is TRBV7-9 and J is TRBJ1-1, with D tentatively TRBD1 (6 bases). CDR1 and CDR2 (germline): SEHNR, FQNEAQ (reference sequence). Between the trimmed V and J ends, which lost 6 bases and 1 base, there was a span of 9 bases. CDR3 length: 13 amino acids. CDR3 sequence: CASSRQENTEAFF. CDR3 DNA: TGTGCCAGCAGTCGACAGGAGAACACTGAAGCTTTCTTT.

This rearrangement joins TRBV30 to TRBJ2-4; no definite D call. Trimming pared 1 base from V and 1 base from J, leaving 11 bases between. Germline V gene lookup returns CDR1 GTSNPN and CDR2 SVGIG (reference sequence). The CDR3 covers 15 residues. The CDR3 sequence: CAWSAMVGAKNIQYF. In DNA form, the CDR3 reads TGTGCCTGGAGTGCGATGGTCGGGGCCAAAAACATTCAGTACTTC. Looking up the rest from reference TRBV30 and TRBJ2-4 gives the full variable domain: SQTIHQWPATLVQPVGSPLSLECTVEGTSNPNLYWYRQAAGRGLQLLFYSVGIGQISSEVPQNLSASRPQDRQFILSSKKLLLSDSGFYLCAWSAMVGAKNIQYFGAGTRLSVL.

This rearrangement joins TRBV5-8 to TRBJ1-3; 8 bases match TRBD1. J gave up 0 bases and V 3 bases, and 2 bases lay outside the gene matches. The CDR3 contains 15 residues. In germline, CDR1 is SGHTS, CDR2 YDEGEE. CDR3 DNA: TGTGCCAGCAGCTCGACAGGGGCCTCTGGAAACACCATATATTTT. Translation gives CASSSTGASGNTIYF.

CDR3 sequence reads: CASSPQGRNSPLHF. The CDR3 region has the DNA TGTGCCAGCTCACCACAGGGGCGGAATTCACCCCTCCACTTT. The V and J genes are TRBV18 and TRBJ1-6; perhaps TRBD1 as D (5 bases). With 1 base removed from V and 7 bases from J, the gap between germline ends came to 8 bases. Germline V gene sequence: CDR1 KGHSH, CDR2 LQKENI. The CDR3 has 14 amino acids.

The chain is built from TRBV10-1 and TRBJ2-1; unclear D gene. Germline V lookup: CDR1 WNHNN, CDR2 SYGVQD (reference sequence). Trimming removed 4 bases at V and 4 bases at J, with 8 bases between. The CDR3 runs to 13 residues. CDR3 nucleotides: TGCGCCAGCAGTGGGGGTATATACAATGAGCAGTTCTTC. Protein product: CASSGGIYNEQFF.

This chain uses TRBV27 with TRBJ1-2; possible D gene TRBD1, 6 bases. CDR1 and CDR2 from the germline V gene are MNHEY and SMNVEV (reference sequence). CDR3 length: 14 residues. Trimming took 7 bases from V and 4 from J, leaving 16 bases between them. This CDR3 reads CASTRGGAGYGYTF. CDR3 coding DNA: TGTGCCAGCACCCGCGGGGGCGCGGGCTATGGCTACACCTTC.

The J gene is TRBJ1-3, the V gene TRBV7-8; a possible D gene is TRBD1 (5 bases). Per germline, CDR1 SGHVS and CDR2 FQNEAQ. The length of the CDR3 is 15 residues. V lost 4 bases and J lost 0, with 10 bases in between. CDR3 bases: TGTGCCAGCAGCTCCCCGGGGCTCTCTGGAAACACCATATATTTT. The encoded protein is CASSSPGLSGNTIYF.

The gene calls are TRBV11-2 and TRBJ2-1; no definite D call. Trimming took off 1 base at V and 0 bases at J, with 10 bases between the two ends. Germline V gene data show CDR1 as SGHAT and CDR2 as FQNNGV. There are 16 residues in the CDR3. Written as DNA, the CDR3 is TGTGCCAGCAGCTTAGGAAAGGGAATCTCCTACAATGAGCAGTTCTTC. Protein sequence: CASSLGKGISYNEQFF.

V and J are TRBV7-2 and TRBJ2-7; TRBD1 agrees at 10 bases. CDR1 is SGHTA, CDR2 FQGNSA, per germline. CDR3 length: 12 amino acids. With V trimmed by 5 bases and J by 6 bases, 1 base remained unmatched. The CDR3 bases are TGTGCCAGCAGCGGGACAGGGGTCGAGCAGTACTTC. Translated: CASSGTGVEQYF.

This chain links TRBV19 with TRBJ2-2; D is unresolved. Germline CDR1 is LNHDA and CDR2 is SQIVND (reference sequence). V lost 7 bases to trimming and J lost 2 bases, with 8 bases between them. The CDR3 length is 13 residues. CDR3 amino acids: CASIRVNTGELFF. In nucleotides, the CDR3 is TGTGCCAGTATTAGGGTCAACACCGGGGAGCTGTTTTTT. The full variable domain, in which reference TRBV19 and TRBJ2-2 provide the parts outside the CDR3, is DGGITQSPKYLFRKEGQNVTLSCEQNLNHDAMYWYRQDPGQGLRLIYYSQIVNDFQKGDIAEGYSVSREKKESFPLTVTSAQKNPTAFYLCASIRVNTGELFFGEGSRLTVL.

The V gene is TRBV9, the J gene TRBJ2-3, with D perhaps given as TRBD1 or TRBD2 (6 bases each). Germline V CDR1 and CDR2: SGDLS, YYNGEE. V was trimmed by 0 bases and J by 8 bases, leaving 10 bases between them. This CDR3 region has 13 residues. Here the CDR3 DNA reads TGTGCCAGCAGCGTAGGCGAGGGGGGTACGCAGTATTTT. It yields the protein CASSVGEGGTQYF.

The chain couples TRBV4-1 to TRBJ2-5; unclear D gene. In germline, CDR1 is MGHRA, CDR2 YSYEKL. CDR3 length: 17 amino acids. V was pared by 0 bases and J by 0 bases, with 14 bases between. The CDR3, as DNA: TGCGCCAGCAGCCAAGATAGTGGGCGGAACTACCAAGAGACCCAGTACTTC. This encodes CASSQDSGRNYQETQYF.

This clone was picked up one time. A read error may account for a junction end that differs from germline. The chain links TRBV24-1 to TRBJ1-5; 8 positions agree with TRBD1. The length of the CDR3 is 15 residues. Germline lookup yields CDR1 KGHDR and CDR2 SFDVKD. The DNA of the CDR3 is TGTGCCACCAGTGATTCGGCAGGGGGCAACCAGCCCCAGCATTTT. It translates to CATSDSAGGNQPQHF.

The CDR3 reads CASSPRTGGEQYF. CDR3 DNA sequence: TGTGCCAGCAGCCCCCGGACAGGGGGTGAGCAGTACTTC. V usage is TRBV5-6 and J usage is TRBJ2-7, with 10 bases identical to TRBD1. V lost 4 bases to trimming and J lost 7 bases; unmatched junction nucleotides: 5. The germline CDR1 and CDR2 sequences are SGHDT and YYEEEE. This CDR3 spans 13 amino acids.

The CDR3 bases are TGTGCCAGTAGTACTCCGTTTACCGGGACAGGAGGGGACACTGAAGCTTTCTTT. Translating gives CASSTPFTGTGGDTEAFF. This chain joins TRBV19 and TRBJ1-1, with 8 positions matching TRBD1. The CDR3 has 18 residues. CDR1 and CDR2 (germline): LNHDA, SQIVND (reference sequence). Germline trimming cut 4 bases from V and 3 bases from J; bases unmatched to any gene: 16.